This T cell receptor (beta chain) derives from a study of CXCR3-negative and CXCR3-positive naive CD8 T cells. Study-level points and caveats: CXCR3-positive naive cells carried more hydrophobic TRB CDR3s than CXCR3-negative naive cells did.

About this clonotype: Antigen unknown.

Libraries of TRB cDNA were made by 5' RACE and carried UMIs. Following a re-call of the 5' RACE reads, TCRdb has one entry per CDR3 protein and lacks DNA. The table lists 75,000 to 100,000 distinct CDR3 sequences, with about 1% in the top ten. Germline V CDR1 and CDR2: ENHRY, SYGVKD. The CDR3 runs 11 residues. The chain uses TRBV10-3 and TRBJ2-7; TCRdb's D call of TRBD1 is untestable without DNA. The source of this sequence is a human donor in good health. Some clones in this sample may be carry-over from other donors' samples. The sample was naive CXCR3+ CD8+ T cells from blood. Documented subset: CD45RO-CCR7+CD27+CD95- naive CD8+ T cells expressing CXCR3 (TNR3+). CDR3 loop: CAIRDSQGGYF.